Following are 20 T cell receptor beta chains from one sample sequenced in a study of blood T cell repertoires in COVID-19. Here immunoSEQ multiplex PCR was the method, and the copy in TCRdb shows in-frame clones only, minus some. The sample has over 75,000 clones, just over 85% seen once. Sequencing was performed on peripheral blood. The receptors shown here come from a man in his fifties with COVID-19, enrolled during active disease.

The chain employs TRBV7-2 and TRBJ1-6; D is uncertain. The germline V gene encodes CDR1 SGHTA and CDR2 FQGNSA. The CDR3 is 18 amino acids. Trimming shortened V by 4 bases and J by 0 bases, and 16 bases separated the two germline ends. CDR3 DNA sequence: TGTGCCAGCAGCTCGACCGGGGTTCGCAGCTCCTATAATTCACCCCTCCACTTT. As protein: CASSSTGVRSSYNSPLHF.

CDR3: CASSPRVGGDYGYTF. In DNA, the CDR3 is TGTGCCAGCAGCCCCAGGGTAGGGGGCGACTATGGCTACACCTTC. The chain has TRBV7-2 and TRBJ1-2; 7 bases map to TRBD1. With V trimmed by 5 bases and J by 3 bases, 9 bases remained unmatched. Germline V gene sequence: CDR1 SGHTA, CDR2 FQGNSA. The CDR3 consists of 15 residues.

Here the CDR3 DNA reads TGCGCCAGCAGCTTACAGGGGGCGTCTTTCAATGAGCAGTTCTTC. It codes for CASSLQGASFNEQFF. This rearrangement joins TRBV5-1 to TRBJ2-1; 9 bases are shared with TRBD1. The CDR3 runs 15 residues. V shed 2 bases and J 6 bases; nucleotides not matched to a gene: 6. CDR1 SGHRS and CDR2 YFSETQ come from the germline V gene.

V and J are TRBV2 and TRBJ2-1; 13 nucleotides agree with TRBD2. The CDR3 extends over 15 amino acids. J lost 8 bases, V lost 6 bases, and 7 bases had no gene match. Germline loops: CDR1 SNHLY, CDR2 FYNNEI. In nucleotides, the CDR3 is TGTGCCAGCAGCGGGGGGACTAGCGGGGTCTATGAGCAGTTCTTC. Its translation is CASSGGTSGVYEQFF.

On this clone: Distinct nucleotide sequences in the sample also encode this CDR3. V usage is TRBV10-3 and J usage is TRBJ1-2, with D perhaps matching TRBD1 (5 bases). Germline CDR1 is ENHRY and CDR2 is SYGVKD. The CDR3 totals 15 residues. Deletions cut 8 bases from V and 5 bases from J, with 21 bases between. CDR3 coding DNA: TGTGCCATCGCGGACATTTCTCCAGGTGTTTATGGCTACACCTTC. Amino acid sequence: CAIADISPGVYGYTF.

A few counts support this clone. The chain carries TRBV27 and TRBJ1-1; 9 nucleotides agree with TRBD1. CDR1 and CDR2 from the germline V gene are MNHEY and SMNVEV (reference sequence). With 2 bases clipped from V and 0 bases from J, the junction kept 13 bases outside the gene matches. The CDR3 is 19 residues long. The CDR3 loop reads CASSLTARGTGKMNTEAFF. For the CDR3, the DNA is TGTGCCAGCAGTTTAACGGCAAGAGGGACAGGGAAAATGAACACTGAAGCTTTCTTT.

The CDR3 coding sequence is TGTGCCATCAGTGACCCCAGGGATCACTACGAGCAGTACTTC. Translation: CAISDPRDHYEQYF. V and J are TRBV10-3 and TRBJ2-7, with a weak D call TRBD1 (5 bases). CDR3 length: 14 amino acids. The V gene's germline CDR1 is ENHRY and CDR2 SYGVKD. The V gene lost 3 bases and the J gene lost 3 bases, with 12 bases spanning the gap.

The chain carries TRBV18 and TRBJ2-2; no definite D call. The germline gives CDR1 KGHSH, CDR2 LQKENI. The CDR3 covers 17 residues. Trimming pared 6 bases from V and 0 bases from J, leaving 17 bases between. This chain's CDR3 is CASSHLKPGANTGELFF. The CDR3 DNA is TGTGCCAGCTCCCATCTTAAGCCAGGCGCGAACACCGGGGAGCTGTTTTTT.

The CDR3 loop is CASSLAGLYGYTF. The DNA for the CDR3 is TGTGCCAGCAGCTTGGCAGGGCTCTATGGCTACACCTTC. This sequence joins TRBV5-4 and TRBJ1-2; weak D call: TRBD1 (5 bases). V shed 0 bases and J shed 4 bases, with 7 bases lying between them. The CDR3 contains 13 residues. Germline V gene sequence: CDR1 SGHNT, CDR2 YYREEE (reference sequence). Full variable domain (rest looked up from reference TRBV5-4 and TRBJ1-2): ETGVTQSPTHLIKTRGQQVTLRCSSQSGHNTVSWYQQALGQGPQFIFQYYREEENGRGNFPPRFSGLQFPNYSSELNVNALELDDSALYLCASSLAGLYGYTFGSGTRLTVV.

The V gene is TRBV11-3, the J gene TRBJ2-1; TRBD1 agrees at 7 bases. V shed 5 bases, J shed 8 bases, and the junction held 6 bases outside the gene matches. Germline assignment: CDR1 SGHNT and CDR2 YENEEA. CDR3 size: 13 residues. CDR3 residues: CASSRGTADEQFF. The CDR3 region has the DNA TGTGCCAGCAGCAGGGGGACAGCTGATGAGCAGTTCTTC.

The J gene is TRBJ1-6, the V gene TRBV6-2 or TRBV6-3; D is possibly TRBD1 (6 bases). In germline, CDR1 is MNHEY, CDR2 SVGEGT. The CDR3 is 15 amino acids. Trimming cost V 6 bases and J 9 bases, with 18 bases left between them. This chain's CDR3 is CASSSPTGSSSPLHF. The DNA of the CDR3 is TGTGCCAGCAGCTCACCAACAGGGTCCTCTTCACCCCTCCACTTT.

The chain links TRBV4-1 to TRBJ2-7; D unclear. Germline loops: CDR1 MGHRA, CDR2 YSYEKL. V was shortened by 0 bases and J by 3 bases, with 6 bases between the two germline ends. The CDR3 contains 13 residues. In nucleotides, the CDR3 is TGCGCCAGCAGCCAAGATAACTACTACGAGCAGTACTTC. It translates to CASSQDNYYEQYF.

The V and J genes are TRBV7-2 and TRBJ2-1; D unclear. The CDR3 contains 13 residues. CDR1 and CDR2 from the germline V gene are SGHTA and FQGNSA. Trimming removed 5 bases from V and 8 bases from J, with 13 bases in between. The CDR3 loop reads CASSPRSGDEQFF. The CDR3 nucleotides read TGTGCCAGCAGCCCCCGGAGTGGCGATGAGCAGTTCTTC.

The chain uses TRBV5-1 and TRBJ2-2; 8 nucleotides line up with TRBD1. The CDR3 runs 16 residues. CDR1 and CDR2 from the germline V gene are SGHRS and YFSETQ. J was trimmed by 4 bases and V by 2 bases; bases with no gene match: 7. The CDR3 sequence is CASSLARGLGTGELFF. CDR3 nucleotides: TGCGCCAGCAGCTTAGCCAGGGGGCTGGGCACCGGGGAGCTGTTTTTT.

The gene calls are TRBV29-1 and TRBJ2-7; 7 bases are shared with TRBD1. The J segment lost 5 bases and the V segment lost 3 bases, leaving 7 bases of the junction unmatched. This CDR3 region has 13 residues. The germline V gene encodes CDR1 SQVTM and CDR2 ANQGSEA. Here the CDR3 reads CSVEVTGFDEQYF. The DNA for the CDR3 is TGCAGCGTTGAGGTGACAGGGTTCGACGAGCAGTACTTC.

V gene TRBV27 combines with J gene TRBJ2-1; 9 bases match TRBD1. Germline assignment: CDR1 MNHEY and CDR2 SMNVEV (reference sequence). The CDR3 sequence is 13 residues long. Trimming took 3 bases from V and 6 from J; bases not matched to a gene: 0. The CDR3 DNA sequence: TGTGCCAGCAGTTTGACAGGGGGCAATGAGCAGTTCTTC. As protein: CASSLTGGNEQFF.

This clone was observed once. CDR3 nucleotide sequence: TGTGCCAGCAGTCTTACTTTCACCGGGGAGCTGTTTTTT. It codes for CASSLTFTGELFF. The V gene is TRBV27, the J gene TRBJ2-2; the D is unclear. Germline CDR1 reads MNHEY; CDR2 reads SMNVEV (reference sequence). This CDR3 spans 13 amino acids. Between the trimmed V and J ends, which lost 5 bases and 4 bases, there was a span of 8 bases.

J is TRBJ1-5 and V is TRBV15, with D perhaps matching TRBD1 (5 bases). This CDR3 comprises 16 residues. The germline V gene encodes CDR1 LNHNV and CDR2 YYDKDF (reference sequence). Trimming pared 5 bases from V and 1 base from J, leaving 15 bases between. For the CDR3, the DNA is TGTGCCACCAGCTCCAGGGAAACAGTAAGCAATCAGCCCCAGCATTTT. The encoded protein is CATSSRETVSNQPQHF.

This clone was recorded once. J is TRBJ1-1 and V is TRBV3-1 (or the pseudogene TRBV3-2); D is ambiguous. The V gene's germline CDR1 is LGHDT and CDR2 YNNKEL (reference sequence). This CDR3 spans 13 amino acids. The germline V and J ends were trimmed by 4 bases and 1 base, with 7 bases remaining between them. CDR3 in amino acids: CASSRRRNTEAFF. The CDR3 DNA reads as TGTGCCAGCAGCCGTCGTCGGAACACTGAAGCTTTCTTT.

V is TRBV7-2 and J is TRBJ2-1; D may be TRBD2 (5 bases). The CDR3 is made up of 14 amino acids. From germline, CDR1 is SGHTA and CDR2 FQGNSA. V was cut by 4 bases and J by 4 bases, with 11 bases left in between. CDR3 loop: CASSSQDLYNEQFF. The CDR3 bases are TGTGCCAGCAGCTCCCAGGACTTGTACAATGAGCAGTTCTTC.